This TCR beta chain was sequenced in a study of T cell repertoires in cytomegalovirus infection. This clonotype was seen a handful of times. TCRdb re-analysed the reads in MiXCR, keeping a single row per CDR3 protein. The repertoire has more than 200,000 distinct CDR3 sequences, roughly 9% of them found once; the top ten carry less than 15%. Trimming cost V 6 bases and J 2 bases; bases outside gene matches: 0. The CDR3 consists of 13 residues. Germline CDR1 and CDR2: MGHDK and SYGVNS. The source is a human donor in good health (CMV status not recorded). Some clones in this sample may be carry-over from other donors' samples. Sequenced sample: PBMCs. The chain is built from TRBV25-1 and TRBJ2-7, with 11 bases identical to TRBD2. Here the CDR3 reads CASRTSGAYEQYF. As DNA, the CDR3 is TGTGCCAGCAGGACTAGCGGGGCCTACGAGCAGTACTTC.